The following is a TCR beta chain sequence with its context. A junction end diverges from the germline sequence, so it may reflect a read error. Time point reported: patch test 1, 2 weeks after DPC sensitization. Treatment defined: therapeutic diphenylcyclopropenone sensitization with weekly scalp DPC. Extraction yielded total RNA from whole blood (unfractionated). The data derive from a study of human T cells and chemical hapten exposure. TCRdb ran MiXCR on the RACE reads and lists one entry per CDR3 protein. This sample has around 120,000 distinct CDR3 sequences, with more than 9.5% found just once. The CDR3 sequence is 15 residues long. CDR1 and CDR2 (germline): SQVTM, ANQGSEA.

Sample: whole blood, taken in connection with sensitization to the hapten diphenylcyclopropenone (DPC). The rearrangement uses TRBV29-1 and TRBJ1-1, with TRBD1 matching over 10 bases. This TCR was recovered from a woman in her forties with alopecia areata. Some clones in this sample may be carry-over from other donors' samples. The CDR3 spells CRVAALDRGRTEAFF. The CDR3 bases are TGCAGAGTTGCCGCCCTGGACAGGGGGAGGACTGAAGCTTTCTTT.